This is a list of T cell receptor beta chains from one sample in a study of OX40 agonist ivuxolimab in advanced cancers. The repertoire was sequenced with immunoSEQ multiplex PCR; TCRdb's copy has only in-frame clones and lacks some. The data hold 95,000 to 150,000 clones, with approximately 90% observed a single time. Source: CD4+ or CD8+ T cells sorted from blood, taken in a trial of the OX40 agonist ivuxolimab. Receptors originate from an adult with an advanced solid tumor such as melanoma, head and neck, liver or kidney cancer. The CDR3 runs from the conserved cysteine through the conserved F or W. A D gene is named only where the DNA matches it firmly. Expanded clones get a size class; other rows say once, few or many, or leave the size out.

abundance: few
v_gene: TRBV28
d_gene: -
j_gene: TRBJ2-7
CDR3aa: CASRVTSTANYEQYF
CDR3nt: TGTGCCAGCAGGGTCACTAGCACGGCTAACTACGAGCAGTACTTC

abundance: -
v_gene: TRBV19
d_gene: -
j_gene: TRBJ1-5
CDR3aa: CACTGRNSNQPQHF
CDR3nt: TGTGCCTGCACGGGACGGAATAGCAATCAGCCCCAGCATTTT

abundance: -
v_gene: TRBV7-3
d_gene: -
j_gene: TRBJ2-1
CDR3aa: CASSPGAASNEQFF
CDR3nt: TGTGCCAGCAGCCCAGGGGCAGCTAGTAATGAGCAGTTCTTC

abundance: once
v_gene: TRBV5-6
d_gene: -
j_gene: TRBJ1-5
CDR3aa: CASSLASAVEQPQHF
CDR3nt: TGTGCCAGCAGCTTGGCCTCGGCAGTAGAGCAGCCCCAGCATTTT

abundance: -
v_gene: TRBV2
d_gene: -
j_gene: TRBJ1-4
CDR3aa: CAWRAALNPATNEKLFF
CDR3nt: TGTGCCTGGCGGGCAGCCCTAAATCCTGCAACTAATGAAAAACTGTTTTTT

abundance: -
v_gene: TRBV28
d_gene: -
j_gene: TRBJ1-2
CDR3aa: CASSLGGAFYGYTF
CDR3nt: TGTGCCAGCAGCCTGGGGGGGGCTTTCTATGGCTACACCTTC

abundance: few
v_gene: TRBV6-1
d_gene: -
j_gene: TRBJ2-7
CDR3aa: CASSDTYEQYF
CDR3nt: TGTGCCAGCAGTGACACCTACGAGCAGTACTTC

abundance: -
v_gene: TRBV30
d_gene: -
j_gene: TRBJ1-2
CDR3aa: CAWSVSRGGYTF
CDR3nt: TGTGCCTGGAGTGTAAGCCGGGGAGGCTACACCTTC

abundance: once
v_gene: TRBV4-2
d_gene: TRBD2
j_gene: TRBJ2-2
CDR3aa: CASSQVGGYVGELFF
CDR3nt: TGTGCCAGCAGCCAAGTCGGGGGGTATGTCGGGGAGCTGTTTTTT

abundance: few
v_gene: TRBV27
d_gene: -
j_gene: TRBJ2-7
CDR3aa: CASRPAGYF
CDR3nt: TGTGCCAGCAGGCCGGCGGGGTACTTC

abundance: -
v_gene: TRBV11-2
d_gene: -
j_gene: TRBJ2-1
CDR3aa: CASSLGILNEQFF
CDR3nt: TGTGCCAGCAGCCTCGGGATCCTCAATGAGCAGTTCTTC

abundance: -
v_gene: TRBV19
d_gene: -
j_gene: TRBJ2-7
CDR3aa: CASSEVGGAPYEQYF
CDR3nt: TGTGCCAGTAGTGAGGTCGGAGGGGCCCCCTACGAGCAGTACTTC

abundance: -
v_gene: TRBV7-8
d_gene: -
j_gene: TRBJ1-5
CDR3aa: CASSFGTVSGNQPQHF
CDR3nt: TGTGCCAGCAGCTTCGGAACAGTTAGTGGCAATCAGCCCCAGCATTTT

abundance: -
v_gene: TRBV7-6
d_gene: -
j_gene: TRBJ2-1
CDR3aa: CASSLRGVEQFF
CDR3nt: TGTGCCAGCAGCTTAAGAGGGGTTGAGCAGTTCTTC

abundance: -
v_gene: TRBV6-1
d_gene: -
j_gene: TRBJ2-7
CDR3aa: CASSERPAYSYEQYF
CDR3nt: TGTGCCAGCAGTGAACGGCCAGCTTACTCCTACGAGCAGTACTTC

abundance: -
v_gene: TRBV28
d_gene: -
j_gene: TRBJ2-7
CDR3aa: CASSLQTISEQYF
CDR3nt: TGTGCCAGCAGTTTACAAACCATTTCCGAGCAGTACTTC

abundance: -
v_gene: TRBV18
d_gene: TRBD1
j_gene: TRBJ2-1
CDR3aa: CASSPWTGYYNEQFF
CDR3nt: TGTGCCAGCTCGCCTTGGACAGGGTACTACAATGAGCAGTTCTTC

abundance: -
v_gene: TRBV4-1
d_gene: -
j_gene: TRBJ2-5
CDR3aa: CASSQVFLQGEETQYF
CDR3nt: TGCGCCAGCAGCCAAGTCTTCTTACAGGGCGAAGAGACCCAGTACTTC

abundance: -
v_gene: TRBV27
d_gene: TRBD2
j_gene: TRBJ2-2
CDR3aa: CASRAGGPVGELFF
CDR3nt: TGTGCCAGCAGAGCGGGGGGGCCCGTAGGGGAGCTGTTTTTT

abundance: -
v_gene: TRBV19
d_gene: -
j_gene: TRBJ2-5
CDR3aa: CASTSRGPQETQYF
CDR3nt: TGTGCCAGTACCTCTCGGGGGCCCCAAGAGACCCAGTACTTC

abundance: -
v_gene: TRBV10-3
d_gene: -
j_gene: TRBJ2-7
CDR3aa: CAISESLGQGSPYEQYF
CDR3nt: TGTGCCATCAGTGAGTCCCTGGGGCAAGGGAGTCCCTACGAGCAGTACTTC

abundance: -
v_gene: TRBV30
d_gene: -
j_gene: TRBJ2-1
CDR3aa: CAWRIGLGSSYNEQFF
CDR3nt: TGTGCCTGGAGGATCGGCCTGGGAAGCTCCTACAATGAGCAGTTCTTC

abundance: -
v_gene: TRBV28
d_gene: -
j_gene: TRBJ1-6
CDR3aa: CATKSGSSPLHF
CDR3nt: TGTGCCACCAAATCGGGGAGTTCACCCCTCCACTTT

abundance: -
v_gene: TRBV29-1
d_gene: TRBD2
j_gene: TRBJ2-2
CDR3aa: CSVEGTSGATGELFF
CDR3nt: TGCAGCGTTGAAGGGACTAGCGGGGCCACCGGGGAGCTGTTTTTT

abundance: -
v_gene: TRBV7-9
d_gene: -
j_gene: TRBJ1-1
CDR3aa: CASSLGSGSTEAFF
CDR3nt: TGTGCCAGCAGCTTAGGGTCAGGATCGACTGAAGCTTTCTTT

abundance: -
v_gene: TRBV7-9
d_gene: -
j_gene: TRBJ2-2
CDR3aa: CASREQGRGSAGELFF
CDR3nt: TGTGCCAGCAGGGAGCAGGGAAGAGGGAGCGCCGGGGAGCTGTTTTTT

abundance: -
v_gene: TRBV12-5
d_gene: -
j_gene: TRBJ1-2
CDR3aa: CASGLAADRFYGYTF
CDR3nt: TGTGCTAGTGGTTTGGCCGCTGACAGGTTCTATGGCTACACCTTC

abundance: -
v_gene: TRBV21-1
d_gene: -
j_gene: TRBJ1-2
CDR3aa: CAAQGRGYTF
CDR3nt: TGTGCCGCCCAGGGGAGGGGCTACACCTTC

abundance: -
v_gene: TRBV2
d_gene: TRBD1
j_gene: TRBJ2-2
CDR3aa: CAIGTRGRFTGELFF
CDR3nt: TGTGCCATAGGAACCAGGGGGCGCTTCACCGGGGAGCTGTTTTTT

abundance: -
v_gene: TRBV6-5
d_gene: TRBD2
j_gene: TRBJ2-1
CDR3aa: CASSSLLAGSYNEQFF
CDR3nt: TGTGCCAGCAGTTCCCTGCTAGCGGGGTCCTACAATGAGCAGTTCTTC

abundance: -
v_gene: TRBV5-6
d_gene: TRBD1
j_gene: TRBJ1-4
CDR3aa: CASSLAGDRATNEKLFF
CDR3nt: TGTGCCAGCAGCTTGGCCGGAGACAGGGCGACTAATGAAAAACTGTTTTTT

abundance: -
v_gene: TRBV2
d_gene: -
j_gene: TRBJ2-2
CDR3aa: CAGTEGGLGGELFF
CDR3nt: TGTGCCGGCACCGAGGGGGGATTGGGCGGGGAGCTGTTTTTT

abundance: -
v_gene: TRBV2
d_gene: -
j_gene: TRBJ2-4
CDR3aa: CASSPYEDRYF
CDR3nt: TGTGCCAGCAGCCCATATGAGGATCGGTACTTC

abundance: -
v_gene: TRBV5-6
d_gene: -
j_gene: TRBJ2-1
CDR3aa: CASNPALAGSRGQFF
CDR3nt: TGTGCCAGCAACCCCGCGTTAGCGGGCTCCAGGGGGCAGTTCTTC

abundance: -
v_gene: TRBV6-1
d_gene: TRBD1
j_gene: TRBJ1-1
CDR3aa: CATEQGANTEAFF
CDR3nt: TGTGCCACCGAACAGGGGGCAAACACTGAAGCTTTCTTT

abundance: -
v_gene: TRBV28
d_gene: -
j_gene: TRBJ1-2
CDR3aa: CASSLRGGNYGYTF
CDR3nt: TGTGCCAGCAGTTTACGGGGGGGGAACTATGGCTACACCTTC

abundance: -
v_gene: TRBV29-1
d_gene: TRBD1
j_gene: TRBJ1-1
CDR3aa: CSVGGTATGAEAFF
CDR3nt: TGCAGCGTTGGGGGGACAGCAACGGGCGCTGAAGCTTTCTTT

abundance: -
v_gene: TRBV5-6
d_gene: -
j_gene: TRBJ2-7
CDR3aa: CASSGQERGIYEQYF
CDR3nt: TGTGCCAGCAGCGGTCAGGAAAGGGGAATTTACGAGCAGTACTTC

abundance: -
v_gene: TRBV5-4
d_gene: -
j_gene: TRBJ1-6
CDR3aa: CASLFSSYNSPLHF
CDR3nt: TGTGCCAGCCTATTTAGCTCCTATAATTCACCCCTCCACTTT

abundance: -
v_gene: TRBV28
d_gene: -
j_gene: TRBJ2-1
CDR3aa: CASRGGISYNEQFF
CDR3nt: TGTGCCAGCAGGGGGGGAATCTCCTACAATGAGCAGTTCTTC

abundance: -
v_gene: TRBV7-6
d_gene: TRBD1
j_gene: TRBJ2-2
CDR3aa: CASSSTGSAGELFF
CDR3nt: TGTGCCAGCAGCTCGACAGGGAGCGCCGGGGAGCTGTTTTTT

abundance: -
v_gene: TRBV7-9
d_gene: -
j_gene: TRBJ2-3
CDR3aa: CASSLVVAGSTDTQYF
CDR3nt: TGTGCCAGCAGCTTAGTCGTGGCGGGGAGCACAGATACGCAGTATTTT

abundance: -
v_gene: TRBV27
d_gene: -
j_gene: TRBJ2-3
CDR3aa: CASSLVQAPDTQYF
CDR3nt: TGTGCCAGCAGTTTAGTACAGGCGCCAGATACGCAGTATTTT

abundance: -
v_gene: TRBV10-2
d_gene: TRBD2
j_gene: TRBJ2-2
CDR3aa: CARRRGGRGTGELFF
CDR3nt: TGCGCCCGCAGACGGGGGGGAAGGGGCACCGGGGAGCTGTTTTTT

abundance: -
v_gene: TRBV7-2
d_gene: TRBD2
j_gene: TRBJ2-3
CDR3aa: CASSAGLSTDTQYF
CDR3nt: TGTGCCAGCAGCGCGGGACTAAGCACAGATACGCAGTATTTT